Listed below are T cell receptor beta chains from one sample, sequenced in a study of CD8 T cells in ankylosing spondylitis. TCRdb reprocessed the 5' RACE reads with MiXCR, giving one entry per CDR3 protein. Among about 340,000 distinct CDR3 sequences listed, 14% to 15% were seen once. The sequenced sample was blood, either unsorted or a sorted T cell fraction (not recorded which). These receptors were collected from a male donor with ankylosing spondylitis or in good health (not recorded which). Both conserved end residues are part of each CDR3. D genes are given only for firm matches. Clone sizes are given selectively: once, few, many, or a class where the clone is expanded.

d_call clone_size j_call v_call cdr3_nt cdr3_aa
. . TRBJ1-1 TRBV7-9 TGTGCCAGCAGCTTAGCGAGCACTGAAGCTTTCTTT CASSLASTEAFF
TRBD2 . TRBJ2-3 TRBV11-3 TGTGCCAGCATTTTTAGCGGGCTTAGGGCAGATACGCAGTATTTT CASIFSGLRADTQYF
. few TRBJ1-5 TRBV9 TGTGCCAGCAGCCGAGCGACTGACCGGGGGCCCCAGCATTTT CASSRATDRGPQHF
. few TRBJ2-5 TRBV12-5 TGTGCTAGTGGCAATACGGGACGGACCCAAGAGACCCAGTACTTC CASGNTGRTQETQYF
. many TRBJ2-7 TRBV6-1 TGTGCCAGCAGTGTTTCCTACGAGCAGTACTTC CASSVSYEQYF
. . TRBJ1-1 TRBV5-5 TGTGCCAGCAGCCTGGGACACTACGAAGCTTTCTTT CASSLGHYEAFF
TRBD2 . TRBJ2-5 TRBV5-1 TGCGCCAGCAGCTTGGTTTCCCTAGCGGGGGAAGAGACCCAGTACTTC CASSLVSLAGEETQYF
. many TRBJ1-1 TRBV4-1 TGCGCCAGCAGCCAGCTCGCGAACACTGAAGCTTTCTTT CASSQLANTEAFF
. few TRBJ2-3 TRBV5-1 TGCGCCAGCAGCATAATATCAGAAGATACGCAGTATTTT CASSIISEDTQYF
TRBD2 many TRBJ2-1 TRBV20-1 TGCAGTGCTAGGTTACTAGCGCTCTCCTACAATGAGCAGTTCTTC CSARLLALSYNEQFF
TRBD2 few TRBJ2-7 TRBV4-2 TGTGCCAGCAGCTCCGGGACTAGCCCCTACGAGCAGTACTTC CASSSGTSPYEQYF
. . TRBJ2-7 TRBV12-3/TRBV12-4 TGTGCCTGCAGTTTCGGGCCGATAGGTTACGAGCAGTACTTC CACSFGPIGYEQYF
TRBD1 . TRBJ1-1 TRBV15 TGTGCCACCAGCAGAGATAAAGCAGGGGGATCACTTGAAGCTTTCTTT CATSRDKAGGSLEAFF
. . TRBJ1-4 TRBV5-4 TGTGCCAGCGCGGCCGGGGGGCGGGATGAAAAACTGTTTTTT CASAAGGRDEKLFF
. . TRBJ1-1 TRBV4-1 TGCGCCAGCAGAGGGATTCTGGTTAACACTGAAGCTTTCTTT CASRGILVNTEAFF
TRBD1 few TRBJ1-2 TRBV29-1 TGCAGCGCCAAGGACCAGGACAGGGGATACTATGGCTACACCTTC CSAKDQDRGYYGYTF